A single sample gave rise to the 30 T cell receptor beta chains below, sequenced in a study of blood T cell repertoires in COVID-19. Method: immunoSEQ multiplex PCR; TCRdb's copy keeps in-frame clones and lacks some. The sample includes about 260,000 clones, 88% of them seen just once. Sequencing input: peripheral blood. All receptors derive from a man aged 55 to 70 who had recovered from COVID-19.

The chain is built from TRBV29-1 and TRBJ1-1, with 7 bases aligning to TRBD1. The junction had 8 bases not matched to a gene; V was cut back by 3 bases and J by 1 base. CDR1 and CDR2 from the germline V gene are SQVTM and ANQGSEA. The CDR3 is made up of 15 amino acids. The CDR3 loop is CSVDPRQGKNTEAFF. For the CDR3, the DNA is TGCAGCGTTGACCCACGACAGGGAAAGAACACTGAAGCTTTCTTT. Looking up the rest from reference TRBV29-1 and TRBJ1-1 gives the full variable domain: SAVISQKPSRDICQRGTSLTIQCQVDSQVTMMFWYRQQPGQSLTLIATANQGSEATYESGFVIDKFPISRPNLTFSTLTVSNMSPEDSSIYLCSVDPRQGKNTEAFFGQGTRLTVV.

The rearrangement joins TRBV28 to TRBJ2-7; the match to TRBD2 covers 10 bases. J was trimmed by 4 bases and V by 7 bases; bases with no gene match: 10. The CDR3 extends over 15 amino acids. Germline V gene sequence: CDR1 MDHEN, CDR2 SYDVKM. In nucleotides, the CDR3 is TGTGCCAGCACGAAGCGGGGGGGGAGAAGTTACGAGCAGTACTTC. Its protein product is CASTKRGGRSYEQYF.

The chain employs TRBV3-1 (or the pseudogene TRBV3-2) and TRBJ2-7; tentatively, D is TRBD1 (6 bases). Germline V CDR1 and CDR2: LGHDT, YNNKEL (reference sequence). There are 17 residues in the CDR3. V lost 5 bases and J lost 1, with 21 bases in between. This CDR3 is CASSNGKTGMGSYEQYF. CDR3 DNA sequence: TGTGCCAGCAGCAACGGTAAAACAGGGATGGGTTCCTACGAGCAGTACTTC.

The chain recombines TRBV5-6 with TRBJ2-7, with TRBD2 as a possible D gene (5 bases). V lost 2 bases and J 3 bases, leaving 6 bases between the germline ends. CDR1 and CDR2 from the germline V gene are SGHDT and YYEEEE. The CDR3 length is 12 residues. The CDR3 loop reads CASSFRDYEQYF. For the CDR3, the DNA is TGTGCCAGCAGCTTCCGGGACTACGAGCAGTACTTC.

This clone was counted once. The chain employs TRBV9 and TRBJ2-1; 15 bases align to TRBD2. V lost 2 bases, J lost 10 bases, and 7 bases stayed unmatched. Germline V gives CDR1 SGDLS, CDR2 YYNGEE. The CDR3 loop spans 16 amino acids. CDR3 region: CASSVITGTSGGEQFF. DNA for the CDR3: TGTGCCAGCAGCGTGATTACCGGGACTAGCGGGGGGGAGCAGTTCTTC.

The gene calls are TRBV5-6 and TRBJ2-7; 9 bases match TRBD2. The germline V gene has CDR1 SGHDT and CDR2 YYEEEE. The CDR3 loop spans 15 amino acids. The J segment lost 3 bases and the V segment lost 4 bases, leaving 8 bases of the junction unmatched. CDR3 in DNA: TGTGCCAGCAGCCCGATCAGCGGGGGGATCTACGAGCAGTACTTC. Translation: CASSPISGGIYEQYF. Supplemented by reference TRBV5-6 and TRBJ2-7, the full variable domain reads DAGVTQSPTHLIKTRGQQVTLRCSPKSGHDTVSWYQQALGQGPQFIFQYYEEEERQRGNFPDRFSGHQFPNYSSELNVNALLLGDSALYLCASSPISGGIYEQYFGPGTRLTVT.

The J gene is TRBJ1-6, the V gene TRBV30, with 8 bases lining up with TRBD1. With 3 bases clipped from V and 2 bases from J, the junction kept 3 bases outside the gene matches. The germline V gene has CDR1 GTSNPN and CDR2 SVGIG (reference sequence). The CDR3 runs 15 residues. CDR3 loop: CAWRQQGAYNSPLHF. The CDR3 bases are TGTGCCTGGAGGCAACAGGGGGCCTATAATTCACCCCTCCACTTT.

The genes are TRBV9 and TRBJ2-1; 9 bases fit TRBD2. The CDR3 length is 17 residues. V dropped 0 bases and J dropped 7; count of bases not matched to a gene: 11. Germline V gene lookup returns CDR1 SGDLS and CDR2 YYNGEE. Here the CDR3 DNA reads TGTGCCAGCAGCGTAGAGGGGAGAGTAGCGGGGGATAATGAGCAGTTCTTC. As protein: CASSVEGRVAGDNEQFF.

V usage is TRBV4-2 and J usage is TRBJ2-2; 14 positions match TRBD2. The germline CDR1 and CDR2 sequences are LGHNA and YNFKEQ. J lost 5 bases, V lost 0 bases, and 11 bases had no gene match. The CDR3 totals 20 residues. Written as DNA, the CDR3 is TGTGCCAGCAGCCAAGATCCGTGGGGACTAGCGGGGGCAAGGACCGGGGAGCTGTTTTTT. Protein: CASSQDPWGLAGARTGELFF.

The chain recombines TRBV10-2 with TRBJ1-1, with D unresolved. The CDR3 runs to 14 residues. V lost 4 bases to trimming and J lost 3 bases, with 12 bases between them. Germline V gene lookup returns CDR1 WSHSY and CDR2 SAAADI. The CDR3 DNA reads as TGCGCCAGCAGTGTAGAGGGTTGGGACACTGAAGCTTTCTTT. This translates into CASSVEGWDTEAFF.

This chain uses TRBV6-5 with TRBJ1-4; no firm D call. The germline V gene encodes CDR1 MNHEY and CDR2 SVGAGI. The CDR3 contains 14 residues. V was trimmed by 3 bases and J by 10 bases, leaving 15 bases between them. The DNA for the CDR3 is TGTGCCAGCAGTTATGACACCGTTGGAGGAAAACTGTTTTTT. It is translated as CASSYDTVGGKLFF.

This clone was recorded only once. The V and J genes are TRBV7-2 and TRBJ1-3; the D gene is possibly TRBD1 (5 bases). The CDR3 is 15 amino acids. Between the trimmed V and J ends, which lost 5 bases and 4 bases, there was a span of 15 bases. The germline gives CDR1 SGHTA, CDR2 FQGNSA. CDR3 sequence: CASSPWRGEGNTIYF. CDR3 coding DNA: TGTGCCAGCAGCCCCTGGCGGGGCGAAGGAAACACCATATATTTT.

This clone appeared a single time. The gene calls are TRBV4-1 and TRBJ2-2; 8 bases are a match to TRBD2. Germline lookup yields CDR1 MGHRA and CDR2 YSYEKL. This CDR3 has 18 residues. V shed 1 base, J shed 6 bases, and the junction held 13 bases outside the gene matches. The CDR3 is CASSQAGRGTSSSGELFF. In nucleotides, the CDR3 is TGCGCCAGCAGCCAAGCGGGTCGAGGGACTAGTTCTTCCGGGGAGCTGTTTTTT.

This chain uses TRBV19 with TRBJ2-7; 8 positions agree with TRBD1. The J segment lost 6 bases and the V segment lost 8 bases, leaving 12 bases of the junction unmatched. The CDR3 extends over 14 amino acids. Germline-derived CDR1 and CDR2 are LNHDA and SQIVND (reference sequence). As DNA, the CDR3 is TGTGCCAGTCGGCCCGGACAGGGTAGTGGCGAGCAGTACTTC. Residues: CASRPGQGSGEQYF.

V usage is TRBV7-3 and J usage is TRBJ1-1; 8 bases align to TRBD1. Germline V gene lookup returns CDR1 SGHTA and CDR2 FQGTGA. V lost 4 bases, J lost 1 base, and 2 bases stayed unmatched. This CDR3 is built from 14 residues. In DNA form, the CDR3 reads TGTGCCAGCAGCTATGGACAGGGGAACACTGAAGCTTTCTTT. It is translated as CASSYGQGNTEAFF.

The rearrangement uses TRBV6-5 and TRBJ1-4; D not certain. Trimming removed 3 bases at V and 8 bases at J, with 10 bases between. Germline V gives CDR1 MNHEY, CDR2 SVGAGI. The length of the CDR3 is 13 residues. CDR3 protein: CASSYGRAEKLFF. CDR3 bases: TGTGCCAGCAGTTATGGGCGGGCCGAAAAACTGTTTTTT.

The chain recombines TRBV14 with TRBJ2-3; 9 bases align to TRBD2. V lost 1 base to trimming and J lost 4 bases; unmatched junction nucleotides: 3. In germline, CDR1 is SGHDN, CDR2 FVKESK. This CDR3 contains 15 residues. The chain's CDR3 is CASSQVGGGADTQYF. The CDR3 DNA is TGTGCCAGCAGCCAAGTCGGCGGGGGGGCAGATACGCAGTATTTT.

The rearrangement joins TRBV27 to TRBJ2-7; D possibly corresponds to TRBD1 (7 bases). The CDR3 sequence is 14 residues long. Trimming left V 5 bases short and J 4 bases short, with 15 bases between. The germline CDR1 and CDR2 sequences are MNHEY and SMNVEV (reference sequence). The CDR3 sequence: CASSPKTGRYEQYF. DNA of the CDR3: TGTGCCAGCAGTCCAAAGACAGGGAGGTACGAGCAGTACTTC.

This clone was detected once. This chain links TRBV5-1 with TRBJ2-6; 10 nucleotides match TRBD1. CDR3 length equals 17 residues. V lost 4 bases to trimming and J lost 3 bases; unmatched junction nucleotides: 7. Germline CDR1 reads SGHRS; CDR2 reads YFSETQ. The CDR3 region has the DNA TGCGCCAGCAGCCAAGACAGGGGGCTAAGTGGGGCCAACGTCCTGACTTTC. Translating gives CASSQDRGLSGANVLTF.

DNA of the CDR3: TGTGCCAGCAGCTTAAATCAGGGAACGGCGACCGGGGAGCTGTTTTTT. Its translation is CASSLNQGTATGELFF. The chain carries TRBV7-3 and TRBJ2-2; D possibly corresponds to TRBD1 (5 bases). Germline V lookup: CDR1 SGHTA, CDR2 FQGTGA. Trimming stripped 1 base from V and 5 bases from J, with 14 bases between. There are 16 residues in the CDR3.

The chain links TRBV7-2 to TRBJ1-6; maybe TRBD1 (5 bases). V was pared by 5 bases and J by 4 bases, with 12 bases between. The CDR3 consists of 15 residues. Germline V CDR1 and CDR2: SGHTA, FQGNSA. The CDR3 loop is CASSETGFYNSPLHF. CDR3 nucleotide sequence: TGTGCCAGCAGCGAAACAGGTTTTTATAATTCACCCCTCCACTTT.

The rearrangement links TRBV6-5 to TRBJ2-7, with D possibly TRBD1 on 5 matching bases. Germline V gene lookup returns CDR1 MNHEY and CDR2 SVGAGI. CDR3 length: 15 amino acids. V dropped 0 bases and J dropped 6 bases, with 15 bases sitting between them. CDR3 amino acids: CASSYSNHRNGEQYF. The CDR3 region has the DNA TGTGCCAGCAGTTACTCAAACCACAGGAATGGCGAGCAGTACTTC.

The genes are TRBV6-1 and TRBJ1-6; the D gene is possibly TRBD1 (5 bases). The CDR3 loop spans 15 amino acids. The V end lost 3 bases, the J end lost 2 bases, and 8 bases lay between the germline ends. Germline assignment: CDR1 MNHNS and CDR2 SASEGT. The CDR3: CASSDRDPYNSPLHF. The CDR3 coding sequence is TGTGCCAGCAGTGACAGGGATCCCTATAATTCACCCCTCCACTTT.

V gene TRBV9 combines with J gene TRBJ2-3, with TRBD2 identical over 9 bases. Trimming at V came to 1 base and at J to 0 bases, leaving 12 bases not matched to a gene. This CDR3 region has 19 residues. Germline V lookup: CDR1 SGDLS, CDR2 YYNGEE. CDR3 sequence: CASSVFPTSGSPSTDTQYF. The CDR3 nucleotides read TGTGCCAGCAGCGTATTTCCGACTAGCGGAAGTCCTAGCACAGATACGCAGTATTTT.

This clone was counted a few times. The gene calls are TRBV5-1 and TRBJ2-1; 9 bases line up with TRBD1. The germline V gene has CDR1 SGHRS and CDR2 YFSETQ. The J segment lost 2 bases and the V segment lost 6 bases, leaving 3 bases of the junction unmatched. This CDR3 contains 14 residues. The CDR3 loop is CASTRTGAYNEQFF. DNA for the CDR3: TGCGCCAGCACGAGGACAGGGGCCTACAATGAGCAGTTCTTC.

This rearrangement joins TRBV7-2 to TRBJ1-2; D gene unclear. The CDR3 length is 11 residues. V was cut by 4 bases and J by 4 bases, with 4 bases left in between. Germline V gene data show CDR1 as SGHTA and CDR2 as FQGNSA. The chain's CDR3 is CASSSGYGYTF. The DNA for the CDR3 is TGTGCCAGCAGCTCGGGCTATGGCTACACCTTC. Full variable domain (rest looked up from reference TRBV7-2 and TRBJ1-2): GAGVSQSPSNKVTEKGKDVELRCDPISGHTALYWYRQSLGQGLEFLIYFQGNSAPDKSGLPSDRFSAERTGGSVSTLTIQRTQQEDSAVYLCASSSGYGYTFGSGTRLTVV.

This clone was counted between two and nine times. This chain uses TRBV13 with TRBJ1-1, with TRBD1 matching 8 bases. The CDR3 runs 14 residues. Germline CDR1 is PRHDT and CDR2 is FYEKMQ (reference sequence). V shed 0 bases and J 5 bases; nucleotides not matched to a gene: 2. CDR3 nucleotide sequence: TGTGCCAGCAGCTTAGGGGACAGGGATACTGAAGCTTTCTTT. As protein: CASSLGDRDTEAFF.

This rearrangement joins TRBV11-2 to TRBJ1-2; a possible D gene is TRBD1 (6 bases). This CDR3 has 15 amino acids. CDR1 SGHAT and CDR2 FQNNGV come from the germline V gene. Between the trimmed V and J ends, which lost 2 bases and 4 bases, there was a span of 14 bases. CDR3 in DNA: TGTGCCAGCAGCTTAACCGCAGGGGATTCCTATGGCTACACCTTC. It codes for CASSLTAGDSYGYTF. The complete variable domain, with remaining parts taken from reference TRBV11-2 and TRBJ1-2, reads EAGVAQSPRYKIIEKRQSVAFWCNPISGHATLYWYQQILGQGPKLLIQFQNNGVVDDSQLPKDRFSAERLKGVDSTLKIQPAKLEDSAVYLCASSLTAGDSYGYTFGSGTRLTVV.

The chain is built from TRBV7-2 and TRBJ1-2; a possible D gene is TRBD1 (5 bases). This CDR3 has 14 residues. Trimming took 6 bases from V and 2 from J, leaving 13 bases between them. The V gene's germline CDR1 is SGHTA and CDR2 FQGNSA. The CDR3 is CASRLARVNYGYTF. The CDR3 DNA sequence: TGTGCCAGCAGACTGGCCAGGGTGAACTATGGCTACACCTTC.

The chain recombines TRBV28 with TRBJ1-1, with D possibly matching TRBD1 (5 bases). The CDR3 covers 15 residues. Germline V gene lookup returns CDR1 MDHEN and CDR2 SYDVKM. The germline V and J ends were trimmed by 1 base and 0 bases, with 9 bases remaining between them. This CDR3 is CASSLSSQVNTEAFF. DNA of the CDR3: TGTGCCAGCAGTTTATCCTCACAGGTGAACACTGAAGCTTTCTTT. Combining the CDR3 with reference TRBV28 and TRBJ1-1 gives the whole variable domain DVKVTQSSRYLVKRTGEKVFLECVQDMDHENMFWYRQDPGLGLRLIYFSYDVKMKEKGDIPEGYSVSREKKERFSLILESASTNQTSMYLCASSLSSQVNTEAFFGQGTRLTVV.